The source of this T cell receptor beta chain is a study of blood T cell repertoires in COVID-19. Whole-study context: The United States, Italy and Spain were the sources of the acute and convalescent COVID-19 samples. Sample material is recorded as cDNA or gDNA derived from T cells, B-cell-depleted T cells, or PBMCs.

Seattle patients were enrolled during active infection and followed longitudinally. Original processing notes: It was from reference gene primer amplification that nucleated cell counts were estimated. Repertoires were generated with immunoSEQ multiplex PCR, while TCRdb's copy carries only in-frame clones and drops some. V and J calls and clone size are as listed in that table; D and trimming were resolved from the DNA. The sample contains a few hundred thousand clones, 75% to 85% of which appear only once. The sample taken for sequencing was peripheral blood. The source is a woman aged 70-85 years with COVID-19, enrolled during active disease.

This CDR3 reads CASGETSFYEQYF. CDR3 sequence (DNA): TGTGCCAGCGGAGAGACTTCTTTCTACGAGCAGTACTTC. The V call is TRBV6-5, the J call TRBJ2-7; D gene ambiguous. V was pared by 8 bases and J by 3 bases, with 14 bases between. Germline values: CDR1 MNHEY, CDR2 SVGAGI. The CDR3 is made up of 13 amino acids.